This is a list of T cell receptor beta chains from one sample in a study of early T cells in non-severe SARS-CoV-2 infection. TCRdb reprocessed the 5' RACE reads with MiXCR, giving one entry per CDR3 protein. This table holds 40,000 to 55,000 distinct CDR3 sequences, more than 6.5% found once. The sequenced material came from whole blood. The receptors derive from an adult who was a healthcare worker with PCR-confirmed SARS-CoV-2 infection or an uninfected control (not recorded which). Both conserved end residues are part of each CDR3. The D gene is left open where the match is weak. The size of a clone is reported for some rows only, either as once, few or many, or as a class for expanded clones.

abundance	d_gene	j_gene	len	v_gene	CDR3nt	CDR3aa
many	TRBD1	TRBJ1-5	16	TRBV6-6	TGTGCCAGCAGTCCTAGGACAGGGACTAGCAATCAGCCCCAGCATTTT	CASSPRTGTSNQPQHF
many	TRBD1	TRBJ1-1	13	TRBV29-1	TGCAGCTCCCAGGGACAGTTCAACACTGAAGCTTTCTTT	CSSQGQFNTEAFF
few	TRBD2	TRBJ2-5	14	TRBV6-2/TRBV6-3	TGTGCCAGCACCGAGGTGGGGGGGCAAGAGACCCAGTACTTC	CASTEVGGQETQYF
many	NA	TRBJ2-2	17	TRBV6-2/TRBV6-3	TGTGCCAGCAGTTCCCCAGGGCTCTCAGGCTGGACCGGGGAGCTGTTTTTT	CASSSPGLSGWTGELFF
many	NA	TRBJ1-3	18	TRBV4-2	TGTGCCAGCAGCCACGCAAGAGGTTCCGCTAGCTCTGGAAACACCATATATTTT	CASSHARGSASSGNTIYF
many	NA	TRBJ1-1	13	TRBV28	TGTGCCAGCAGTTTAAGTTGGGGCACTGAAGCTTTCTTT	CASSLSWGTEAFF
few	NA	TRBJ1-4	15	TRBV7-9	TGTGCCAGCAGACCCAGGGCGGAGGCTAATGAAAAACTGTTTTTT	CASRPRAEANEKLFF
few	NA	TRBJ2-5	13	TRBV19	TGTGCCAGTAAAATGTCGGGTGTGGAGACCCAGTACTTC	CASKMSGVETQYF
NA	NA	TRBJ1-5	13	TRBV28	TGTGCCAGCAGTGAGAAGGGGGATCAGCCCCAGCATTTT	CASSEKGDQPQHF
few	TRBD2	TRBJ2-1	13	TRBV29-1	TGCAGCGTTCTAGCGGGGGTCTACAATGAGCAGTTCTTC	CSVLAGVYNEQFF
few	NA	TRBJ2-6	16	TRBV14	TGTGCCAGCAGCCAAGTAAGGGGAGCTGGGGCCAACGTCCTGACTTTC	CASSQVRGAGANVLTF
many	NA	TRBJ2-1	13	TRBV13	TGTGCCAGCAGCCCCAATTGGCCCAATGAGCAGTTCTTC	CASSPNWPNEQFF
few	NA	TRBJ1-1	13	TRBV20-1	TGCAGTGCTAGCTTGCCGGGCGGCACTGAAGCTTTCTTT	CSASLPGGTEAFF
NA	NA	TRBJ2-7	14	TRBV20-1	TGCAGTGCTCCAGGGGCTACGAAGACCTACGAGCAGTACTTC	CSAPGATKTYEQYF
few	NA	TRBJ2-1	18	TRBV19	TGTGCCAGTAGTATAGATGGGGGGGCCTTGATACAATCCAATGAGCAGTTCTTC	CASSIDGGALIQSNEQFF
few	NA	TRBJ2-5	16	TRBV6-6	TGTGCCAGCAACCAGAGGGACACCTCGTACCAAGAGACCCAGTACTTC	CASNQRDTSYQETQYF
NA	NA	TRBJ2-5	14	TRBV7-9	TGTGCCAGCAGCTTAGCGGCGATAGCAGAGACCCAGTACTTC	CASSLAAIAETQYF
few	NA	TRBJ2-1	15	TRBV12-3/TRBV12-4	TGTGCCAGCAGTCCAGACAGTCGATTGAACAATGAGCAGTTCTTC	CASSPDSRLNNEQFF
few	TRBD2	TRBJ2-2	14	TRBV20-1	TGCAGTGCTAGACGGACTAGCTTCACCGGGGAGCTGTTTTTT	CSARRTSFTGELFF
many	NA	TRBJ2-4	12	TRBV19	TGTGCCAGTAAGGACGACAAAAACATTCAGTACTTC	CASKDDKNIQYF
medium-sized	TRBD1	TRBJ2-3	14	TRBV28	TGTGCCAGCAGTTGGGGACAGGGGGAGGTTACGCAGTATTTT	CASSWGQGEVTQYF
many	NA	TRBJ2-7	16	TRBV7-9	TGTGCCAGCAGCTCCCTTGACTCCCCCCAGCCCTACGAGCAGTACTTC	CASSSLDSPQPYEQYF
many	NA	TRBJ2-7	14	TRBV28	TGTGCCACGGGGCTCCCAGGCGTTTCCTACGAGCAGTACTTC	CATGLPGVSYEQYF
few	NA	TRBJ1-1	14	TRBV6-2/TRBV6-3	TGTGCCAGCAGTTGGGACATGGAGAACACTGAAGCTTTCTTT	CASSWDMENTEAFF
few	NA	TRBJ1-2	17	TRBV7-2	TGTGCCAGCAGCTTTAAGTCCGGGGAGGCGACAAACTATGGCTACACCTTC	CASSFKSGEATNYGYTF
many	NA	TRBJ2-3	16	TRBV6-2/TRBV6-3	TGTGCCAGCAGTTACATCAGGGGAAAAGATCGAGATACGCAGTATTTT	CASSYIRGKDRDTQYF
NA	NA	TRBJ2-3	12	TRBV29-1	TGCAGCGTTGGATTGCTGGTAGATACGCAGTATTTT	CSVGLLVDTQYF
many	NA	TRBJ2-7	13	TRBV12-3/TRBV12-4	TGTGCCAGCAGTTTATACAGCTCCTACGAGCAGTACTTC	CASSLYSSYEQYF
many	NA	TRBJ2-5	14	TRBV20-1	TGCAGTGCTCTAAACAGGGACTATCAAGAGACCCAGTACTTC	CSALNRDYQETQYF
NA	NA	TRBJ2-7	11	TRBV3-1	TGTGCCAGCAGCCAGTCTGTCGAGCAGTACTTC	CASSQSVEQYF
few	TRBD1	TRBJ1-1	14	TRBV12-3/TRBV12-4	TGTGCCAGCAGTACGACAGGGATGAACACTGAAGCTTTCTTT	CASSTTGMNTEAFF
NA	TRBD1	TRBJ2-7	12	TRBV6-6	TGTGCCAGCACCCTGACAGGGAACGAGCAGTACTTC	CASTLTGNEQYF
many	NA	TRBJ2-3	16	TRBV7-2	TGTGCCAGCAGCTTAGTTTACCAAATGGGCTCAGATACGCAGTATTTT	CASSLVYQMGSDTQYF
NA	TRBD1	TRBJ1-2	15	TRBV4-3	TGCGCCAGCAGCCACGCCTCAGGGGGCGACTATGGCTACACCTTC	CASSHASGGDYGYTF
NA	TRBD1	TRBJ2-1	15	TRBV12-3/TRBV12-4	TGTGCCAGCAGCCTCCGGGACAGGGGCTCCAATGAGCAGTTCTTC	CASSLRDRGSNEQFF
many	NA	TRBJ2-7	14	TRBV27	TGTGCCAGCAGTCCCCTGGGGATCCCCTACGAGCAGTACTTC	CASSPLGIPYEQYF
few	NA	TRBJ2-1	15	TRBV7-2	TGTGCCAGCAGCCGCTTCGCACCCCCGGGCAATGAGCAGTTCTTC	CASSRFAPPGNEQFF